Shown below are 30 T cell receptor beta chains from a single sample sequenced in a study of shared clonotypes between healthy human individuals. Some clones are missing from TCRdb's copy, which holds only in-frame ones; the method was immunoSEQ multiplex PCR. This table has hundreds of thousands of clones, 74% appearing once. Sequenced input: memory CD4+ T cells sorted from blood. Stated subset: CD45RA-negative fraction. The receptors here all came from a woman aged 25 to 45 in good health.

This clone was detected only a few times. In the same sample, other DNA sequences code for this CDR3. V is TRBV2 and J is TRBJ1-5; possibly TRBD1 for D (5 bases). Germline loops: CDR1 SNHLY, CDR2 FYNNEI. V gave up 1 base and J gave up 2 bases, with 9 bases separating them. CDR3 length equals 15 residues. Here the CDR3 reads CASSEGRAGNQPQHF. The CDR3 coding sequence is TGTGCCAGCAGTGAAGGCAGGGCGGGCAATCAGCCCCAGCATTTT.

This clone was seen ten or more times. V is TRBV7-3 and J is TRBJ2-2; D is undetermined. Germline V lookup: CDR1 SGHTA, CDR2 FQGTGA. The CDR3 is made up of 12 amino acids. The V gene lost 4 bases and the J gene lost 7 bases, with 7 bases spanning the gap. CDR3 in amino acids: CASSSDHGELFF. CDR3 DNA: TGTGCCAGCAGCTCCGACCACGGGGAGCTGTTTTTT.

The rearrangement joins TRBV15 to TRBJ1-4, with D perhaps matching TRBD1 (5 bases). CDR1 LNHNV and CDR2 YYDKDF come from the germline V gene (reference sequence). This CDR3 spans 13 amino acids. Trimming left V 3 bases short and J 8 bases short, with 10 bases between. In nucleotides, the CDR3 is TGTGCCACCAGCAGGCAACGGGGGGAAAAACTGTTTTTT. Translated, it gives CATSRQRGEKLFF.

About this clone: This sample also contains other DNA sequences that code for the same CDR3. The V and J genes are TRBV28 and TRBJ1-2, with D possibly TRBD1 on 6 matching bases. V was shortened by 2 bases and J by 2 bases, with 9 bases between the two germline ends. CDR1 and CDR2 from the germline V gene are MDHEN and SYDVKM. The CDR3 totals 14 residues. Written as DNA, the CDR3 is TGTGCCAGCAGTTTAGGGGGCGTAAACTATGGCTACACCTTC. Translating it yields CASSLGGVNYGYTF.

This sequence joins TRBV28 and TRBJ2-1; weak D call: TRBD2 (6 bases). V was cut by 5 bases and J by 5 bases, with 10 bases left in between. Germline lookup yields CDR1 MDHEN and CDR2 SYDVKM. CDR3 length: 13 residues. In nucleotides, the CDR3 is TGTGCCAGCAGTCTAGCGTTGCACAATGAGCAGTTCTTC. Encoded protein: CASSLALHNEQFF.

The chain is built from TRBV5-1 and TRBJ1-2; tentatively, D is TRBD1 (5 bases). The CDR3 loop spans 15 amino acids. V dropped 1 base and J dropped 2 bases, with 12 bases sitting between them. The germline gives CDR1 SGHRS, CDR2 YFSETQ. The CDR3 here is CASSLTGNPNYGYTF. CDR3 sequence (DNA): TGCGCCAGCAGCTTGACAGGCAACCCAAACTATGGCTACACCTTC. Combining the CDR3 with reference TRBV5-1 and TRBJ1-2 gives the whole variable domain KAGVTQTPRYLIKTRGQQVTLSCSPISGHRSVSWYQQTPGQGLQFLFEYFSETQRNKGNFPGRFSGRQFSNSRSEMNVSTLELGDSALYLCASSLTGNPNYGYTFGSGTRLTVV.

The gene calls are TRBV4-2 and TRBJ1-5; D is perhaps TRBD1 (5 bases). The length of the CDR3 is 16 residues. Germline assignment: CDR1 LGHNA and CDR2 YNFKEQ. Trimming took off 0 bases at V and 3 bases at J, with 12 bases between the two ends. Here the CDR3 reads CASSQEGGGFNQPQHF. The CDR3 coding sequence is TGTGCCAGCAGCCAAGAGGGGGGGGGATTCAATCAGCCCCAGCATTTT.

This clone has only a few counts. The rearrangement joins TRBV6-5 to TRBJ2-7; D is perhaps TRBD2 (5 bases). Germline-derived CDR1 and CDR2 are MNHEY and SVGAGI. V lost 4 bases to trimming and J lost 4 bases, with 11 bases between them. CDR3 length: 13 amino acids. DNA for the CDR3: TGTGCCAGCAGTTCTACTAGTTGGTACGAGCAGTACTTC. Translating gives CASSSTSWYEQYF.

The chain recombines TRBV7-8 with TRBJ2-5, with a weak D call TRBD2 (5 bases). The V gene lost 0 bases and the J gene lost 3 bases, with 8 bases spanning the gap. Germline lookup yields CDR1 SGHVS and CDR2 FQNEAQ. The CDR3 loop spans 14 amino acids. The CDR3 protein is CASSLAPAEETQYF. CDR3 nucleotides: TGTGCCAGCAGCTTAGCGCCAGCGGAAGAGACCCAGTACTTC.

The rearrangement uses TRBV5-1 and TRBJ2-7; 10 nucleotides align to TRBD2. CDR3 length: 17 amino acids. Looked up from germline, CDR1 is SGHRS and CDR2 is YFSETQ. After removal of 3 bases from V and 2 bases from J, the junction contained 11 bases not matched to a gene. CDR3 in amino acids: CASSSRVLAGDPYEQYF. The CDR3 DNA reads TGCGCCAGCAGCTCCCGGGTTCTAGCGGGAGACCCCTACGAGCAGTACTTC.

This CDR3 is CASSQGGKTASYEQYF. CDR3 DNA sequence: TGCGCCAGCAGCCAAGGGGGGAAGACAGCTTCCTACGAGCAGTACTTC. J is TRBJ2-7 and V is TRBV4-1; D may be TRBD1 or TRBD2 (5 bases each). The V end was cut by 1 base, the J end by 1 base, with 14 bases between. The CDR3 totals 16 residues. Per germline, CDR1 MGHRA and CDR2 YSYEKL.

The gene calls are TRBV6-1 and TRBJ2-4; D remains unclear. The CDR3 sequence is 14 residues long. Per the germline V gene, CDR1 is MNHNS and CDR2 is SASEGT. The V end was cut by 6 bases, the J end by 3 bases, with 12 bases between. The chain's CDR3 is CASRMETYKNIQYF. Written as DNA, the CDR3 is TGTGCCAGCAGAATGGAAACCTACAAAAACATTCAGTACTTC.

The chain employs TRBV27 and TRBJ2-3, with unresolved D. This CDR3 spans 15 amino acids. The V end was cut by 3 bases, the J end by 3 bases, with 13 bases between. CDR1 is MNHEY, CDR2 SMNVEV, per germline (reference sequence). CDR3 protein: CASSFRNSRTDTQYF. Here the CDR3 DNA reads TGTGCCAGCAGTTTCCGTAATTCAAGGACAGATACGCAGTATTTT.

The rearrangement uses TRBV7-3 and TRBJ2-1; no reliable D call. The CDR3 has 12 residues. Trimming shortened V by 5 bases and J by 8 bases, and 10 bases separated the two germline ends. Germline assignment: CDR1 SGHTA and CDR2 FQGTGA. CDR3 sequence reads: CASSVGFDEQFF. The CDR3 region has the DNA TGTGCCAGCAGCGTAGGGTTTGATGAGCAGTTCTTC. The entire variable domain, with the rest obtained from reference TRBV7-3 and TRBJ2-1, is as follows: GAGVSQTPSNKVTEKGKYVELRCDPISGHTALYWYRQSLGQGPEFLIYFQGTGAADDSGLPNDRFFAVRPEGSVSTLKIQRTERGDSAVYLCASSVGFDEQFFGPGTRLTVL.

This clone showed up many times. The same CDR3 can be traced to other DNA sequences in this sample. This rearrangement joins TRBV29-1 to TRBJ2-3, with unresolved D. The CDR3 totals 12 residues. CDR1 and CDR2 from the germline V gene are SQVTM and ANQGSEA. V dropped 3 bases and J dropped 3 bases, with 7 bases sitting between them. CDR3 coding DNA: TGCAGCGTTGACGGTTCTACAGATACGCAGTATTTT. This codes for CSVDGSTDTQYF.

This clone was counted only a few times. The genes are TRBV27 and TRBJ2-2; maybe TRBD2 (6 bases). The CDR3 is made up of 16 amino acids. Germline V gene data show CDR1 as MNHEY and CDR2 as SMNVEV (reference sequence). V was cut by 2 bases and J by 4 bases, with 14 bases left in between. CDR3 residues: CASSLITSRSTGELFF. CDR3 nucleotides: TGTGCCAGCAGTTTAATCACTAGCAGATCCACCGGGGAGCTGTTTTTT.

The chain is built from TRBV2 and TRBJ2-1, with D maybe TRBD1 (6 bases). The CDR3 extends over 15 amino acids. Germline assignment: CDR1 SNHLY and CDR2 FYNNEI. V gave up 9 bases and J gave up 5 bases, with 20 bases separating them. CDR3 amino acids: CASTVGTRVNNEQFF. Here the CDR3 DNA reads TGTGCCAGTACCGTAGGGACACGGGTCAACAATGAGCAGTTCTTC.

The chain has TRBV7-9 and TRBJ2-5; 7 bases are a match to TRBD2. V lost 5 bases, J lost 6 bases, and 6 bases stayed unmatched. The CDR3 has 13 residues. The germline gives CDR1 SEHNR, CDR2 FQNEAQ (reference sequence). The CDR3 loop reads CASSTLAVQTQYF. The CDR3 DNA reads TGTGCCAGCAGCACCCTAGCGGTGCAGACCCAGTACTTC.

V gene TRBV19 combines with J gene TRBJ2-7; D may be TRBD1 (5 bases). The CDR3 has 14 residues. Per germline, CDR1 LNHDA and CDR2 SQIVND (reference sequence). The V end lost 1 base, the J end lost 0 bases, and 7 bases lay between the germline ends. Here the CDR3 reads CASSIGTPSYEQYF. Written as DNA, the CDR3 is TGTGCCAGTAGTATAGGGACACCCTCCTACGAGCAGTACTTC. Full variable domain (remainder filled in from reference TRBV19 and TRBJ2-7): DGGITQSPKYLFRKEGQNVTLSCEQNLNHDAMYWYRQDPGQGLRLIYYSQIVNDFQKGDIAEGYSVSREKKESFPLTVTSAQKNPTAFYLCASSIGTPSYEQYFGPGTRLTVT.

The J gene is TRBJ1-3, the V gene TRBV6-5, with D possibly being TRBD1 (6 bases). Germline V CDR1 and CDR2: MNHEY, SVGAGI. Trimming stripped 4 bases from V and 1 base from J, with 14 bases between. The CDR3 loop spans 16 amino acids. The CDR3 DNA reads as TGTGCCAGCAGTTCCGGACAGCTTATGTCTGGAAACACCATATATTTT. It encodes CASSSGQLMSGNTIYF.

This clone has just one count. The rearrangement joins TRBV18 to TRBJ1-1; D ambiguous. From germline, CDR1 is KGHSH and CDR2 LQKENI. V dropped 3 bases and J dropped 1 base, with 12 bases sitting between them. CDR3 length equals 15 residues. The CDR3 spells CASSPRFAENTEAFF. Here the CDR3 DNA reads TGTGCCAGCTCACCTCGGTTTGCGGAGAACACTGAAGCTTTCTTT. Looking up the rest from reference TRBV18 and TRBJ1-1 gives the full variable domain: NAGVMQNPRHLVRRRGQEARLRCSPMKGHSHVYWYRQLPEEGLKFMVYLQKENIIDESGMPKERFSAEFPKEGPSILRIQQVVRGDSAAYFCASSPRFAENTEAFFGQGTRLTVV.

DNA of the CDR3: TGTGCCAGCAGGACCGGGTCCGCAGTTCAGTACTTC. Residues: CASRTGSAVQYF. The rearrangement uses TRBV6-1 and TRBJ2-4, with D uncertain. Germline CDR1 reads MNHNS; CDR2 reads SASEGT. This CDR3 contains 12 residues. The V end lost 6 bases, the J end lost 11 bases, and 14 bases lay between the germline ends.

This clone occurred once. The sample has other DNA sequences that encode this CDR3 too. This chain uses TRBV19 with TRBJ1-5; D not resolved. The CDR3 loop spans 13 amino acids. V was pared by 5 bases and J by 5 bases, with 10 bases between. Germline V lookup: CDR1 LNHDA, CDR2 SQIVND (reference sequence). The CDR3 loop is CASSPTEDQPQHF. CDR3 bases: TGTGCCAGTAGTCCCACGGAAGATCAGCCCCAGCATTTT.

The rearrangement uses TRBV10-3 and TRBJ1-5, with D possibly matching TRBD1 (6 bases). Germline-derived CDR1 and CDR2 are ENHRY and SYGVKD. The V end lost 3 bases, the J end lost 3 bases, and 12 bases lay between the germline ends. The CDR3 length is 15 residues. In DNA form, the CDR3 reads TGTGCCATCAGTGACCCCCAGGGGATCAATCAGCCCCAGCATTTT. Encoded protein: CAISDPQGINQPQHF.

V gene TRBV19 combines with J gene TRBJ1-1; D might be TRBD1 (5 bases). There are 14 residues in the CDR3. The V gene lost 4 bases and the J gene lost 4 bases, with 13 bases spanning the gap. Germline V lookup: CDR1 LNHDA, CDR2 SQIVND (reference sequence). CDR3 sequence: CASSNRDFGTEAFF. CDR3 DNA sequence: TGTGCCAGTAGTAACCGGGACTTCGGCACTGAAGCTTTCTTT.

The CDR3 loop reads CSVAMTSIHEQFF. For the CDR3, the DNA is TGCAGCGTTGCGATGACTAGTATACATGAGCAGTTCTTC. V and J are TRBV29-1 and TRBJ2-1, with D possibly matching TRBD2 (6 bases). In germline, CDR1 is SQVTM, CDR2 ANQGSEA. V was shortened by 4 bases and J by 8 bases, with 15 bases between the two germline ends. The CDR3 extends over 13 amino acids.

The rearrangement uses TRBV7-8 and TRBJ2-2; 7 bases fit TRBD1. Germline loops: CDR1 SGHVS, CDR2 FQNEAQ. The CDR3 is 17 residues long. V dropped 3 bases and J dropped 5; count of bases not matched to a gene: 12. The CDR3 DNA reads TGTGCCAGCAGCTTGGACAGGCGGCTGTCCAAGACCGGGGAGCTGTTTTTT. Protein: CASSLDRRLSKTGELFF.

With respect to this clone: Other DNA sequences within the sample encode an identical CDR3. This rearrangement joins TRBV2 to TRBJ2-7; possibly TRBD1 or TRBD2 for D (5 bases each). The germline V gene encodes CDR1 SNHLY and CDR2 FYNNEI. V was trimmed by 6 bases and J by 2 bases, leaving 11 bases between them. The CDR3 length is 13 residues. CDR3 DNA: TGTGCCAGCAGCCGGGGACCGACCTACGAGCAGTACTTC. Protein sequence: CASSRGPTYEQYF.

The rearrangement links TRBV18 to TRBJ1-5; D may be TRBD1 (5 bases). CDR3 size: 14 residues. V was pared by 4 bases and J by 3 bases, with 10 bases between. Germline CDR1 KGHSH, CDR2 LQKENI. CDR3 protein: CASSLRQTNQPQHF. The DNA for the CDR3 is TGTGCCAGCTCACTCCGACAGACCAATCAGCCCCAGCATTTT.

The chain joins TRBV7-2 to TRBJ2-7; 8 positions agree with TRBD2. CDR3 length: 15 residues. The germline CDR1 and CDR2 sequences are SGHTA and FQGNSA. The J segment lost 2 bases and the V segment lost 4 bases, leaving 7 bases of the junction unmatched. The DNA of the CDR3 is TGTGCCAGCAGCTCGAGTAGCGGGACCACCTACGAGCAGTACTTC. It is translated as CASSSSSGTTYEQYF.